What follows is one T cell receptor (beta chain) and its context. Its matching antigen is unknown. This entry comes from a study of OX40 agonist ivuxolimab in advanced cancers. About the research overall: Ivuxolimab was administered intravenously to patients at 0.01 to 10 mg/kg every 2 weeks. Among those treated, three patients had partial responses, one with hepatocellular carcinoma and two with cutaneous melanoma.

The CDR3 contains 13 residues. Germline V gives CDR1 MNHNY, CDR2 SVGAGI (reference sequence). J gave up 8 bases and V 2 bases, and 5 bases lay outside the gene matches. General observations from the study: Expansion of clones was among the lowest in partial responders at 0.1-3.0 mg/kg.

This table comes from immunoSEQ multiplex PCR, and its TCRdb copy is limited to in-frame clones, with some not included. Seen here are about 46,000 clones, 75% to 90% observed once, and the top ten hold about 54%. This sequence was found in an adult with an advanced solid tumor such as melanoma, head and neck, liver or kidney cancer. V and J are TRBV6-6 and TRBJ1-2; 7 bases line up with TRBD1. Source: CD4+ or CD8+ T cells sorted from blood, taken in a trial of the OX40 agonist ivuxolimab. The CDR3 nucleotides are TGTGCCAGCAGTTACGGGACAGAGGAGGGCTACACCTTC. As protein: CASSYGTEEGYTF.